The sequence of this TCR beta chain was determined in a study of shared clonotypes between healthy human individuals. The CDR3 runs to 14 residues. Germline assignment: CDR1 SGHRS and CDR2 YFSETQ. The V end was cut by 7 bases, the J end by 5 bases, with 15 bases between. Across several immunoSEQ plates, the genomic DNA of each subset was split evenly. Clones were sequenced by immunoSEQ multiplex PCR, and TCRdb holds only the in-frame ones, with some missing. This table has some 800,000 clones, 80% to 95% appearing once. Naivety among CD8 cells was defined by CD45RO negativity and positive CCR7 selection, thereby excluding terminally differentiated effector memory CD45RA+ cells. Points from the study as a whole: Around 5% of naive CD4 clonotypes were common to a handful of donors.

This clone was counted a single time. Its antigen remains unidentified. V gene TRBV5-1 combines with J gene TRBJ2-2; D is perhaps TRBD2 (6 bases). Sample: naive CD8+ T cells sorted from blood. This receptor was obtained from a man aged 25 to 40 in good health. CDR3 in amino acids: CASGGDPLTGELFF. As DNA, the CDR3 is TGCGCCAGCGGAGGGGACCCTTTAACCGGGGAGCTGTTTTTT.